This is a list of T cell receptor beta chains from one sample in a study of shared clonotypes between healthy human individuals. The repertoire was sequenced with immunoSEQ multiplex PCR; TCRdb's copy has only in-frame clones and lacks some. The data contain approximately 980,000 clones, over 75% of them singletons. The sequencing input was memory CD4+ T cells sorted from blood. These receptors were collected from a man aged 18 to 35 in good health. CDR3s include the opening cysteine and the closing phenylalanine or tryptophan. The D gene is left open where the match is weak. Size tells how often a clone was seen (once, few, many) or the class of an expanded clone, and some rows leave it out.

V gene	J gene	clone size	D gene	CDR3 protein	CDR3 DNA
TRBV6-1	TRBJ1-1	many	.	CASSALLDREAFF	TGTGCCAGCTCAGCGCTCCTAGACCGTGAAGCTTTCTTT
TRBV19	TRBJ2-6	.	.	CASSISGTSSGANVLTF	TGTGCCAGTAGTATCTCAGGGACCTCCTCTGGGGCCAACGTCCTGACTTTC
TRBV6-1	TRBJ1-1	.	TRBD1	CASRRTGLNTEAFF	TGTGCCAGCCGAAGGACAGGATTGAACACTGAAGCTTTCTTT
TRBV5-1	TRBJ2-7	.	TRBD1	CASSPGQGAHEQYF	TGCGCCAGCAGCCCGGGACAGGGTGCCCACGAGCAGTACTTC
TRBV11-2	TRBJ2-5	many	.	CASSLDSKGTETQYF	TGTGCCAGCAGCTTAGATAGTAAGGGCACGGAGACCCAGTACTTC
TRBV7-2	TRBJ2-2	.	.	CASSPTYKELFF	TGTGCCAGCAGCCCGACCTATAAGGAGCTGTTTTTT
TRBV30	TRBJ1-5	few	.	CAWGAGNQPQHF	TGTGCCTGGGGGGCCGGCAATCAGCCCCAGCATTTT
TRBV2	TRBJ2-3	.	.	CASSLRLNTDTQYF	TGTGCCAGCAGCCTCCGACTTAACACAGATACGCAGTATTTT
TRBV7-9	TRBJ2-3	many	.	CASSFGGSTDTQYF	TGTGCCAGCAGCTTTGGAGGGAGCACAGATACGCAGTATTTT
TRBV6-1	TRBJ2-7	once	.	CASSLAGFYEQYF	TGTGCCAGCAGTTTGGCAGGATTCTACGAGCAGTACTTC
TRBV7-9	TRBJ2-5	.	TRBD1	CASSLVAGTGLYQETQYF	TGTGCCAGCAGCTTAGTTGCCGGGACAGGGCTATACCAAGAGACCCAGTACTTC
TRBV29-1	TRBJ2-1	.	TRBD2	CSVGITSGRGNEQFF	TGCAGCGTTGGAATTACTAGCGGGAGGGGCAATGAGCAGTTCTTC
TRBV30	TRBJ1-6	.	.	CAWSLLGGWDNSPLHF	TGTGCCTGGAGTCTCCTTGGGGGCTGGGACAATTCACCCCTCCACTTT
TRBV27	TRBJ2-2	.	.	CASSRERTGSANTGELFF	TGTGCCAGCAGTCGTGAAAGGACGGGGAGCGCGAACACCGGGGAGCTGTTTTTT
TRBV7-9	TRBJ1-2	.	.	CASSLVNRDPYGYTF	TGTGCCAGCAGCTTAGTTAACCGGGACCCCTATGGCTACACCTTC
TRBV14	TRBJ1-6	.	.	CASSHGGTRSPLHF	TGTGCCAGCAGCCACGGGGGGACCCGGTCACCCCTCCACTTT
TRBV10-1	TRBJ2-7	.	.	CASSEKGRPLEQYF	TGCGCCAGCAGTGAGAAGGGGCGTCCCCTCGAGCAGTACTTC
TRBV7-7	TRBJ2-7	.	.	CASSPNPIGASYEQYF	TGTGCTAGCAGCCCTAACCCGATCGGGGCCTCCTACGAGCAGTACTTC
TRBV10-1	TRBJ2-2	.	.	CASSDGAAPNTGELFF	TGCGCCAGCAGTGACGGAGCGGCCCCGAACACCGGGGAGCTGTTTTTT
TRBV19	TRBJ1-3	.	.	CASTGGEAGNTIYF	TGTGCCAGTACCGGGGGAGAGGCTGGAAACACCATATATTTT
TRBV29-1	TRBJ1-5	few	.	CSVGSNSNQPQHF	TGCAGCGTTGGCAGTAATAGCAATCAGCCCCAGCATTTT
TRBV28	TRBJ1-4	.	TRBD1	CASSLMRQGGEKLFF	TGTGCCAGCAGTTTAATGAGACAGGGAGGTGAAAAACTGTTTTTT
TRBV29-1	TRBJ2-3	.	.	CTVSGGRGDGDTQYF	TGCACCGTATCCGGGGGCAGGGGGGATGGGGATACGCAGTATTTT
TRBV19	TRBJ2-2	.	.	CASSIQRAGGELFF	TGTGCCAGTAGTATTCAGAGGGCTGGCGGGGAGCTGTTTTTT
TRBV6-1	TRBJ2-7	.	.	CASSESGPPYEQYF	TGTGCCAGCAGTGAGTCCGGGCCACCCTACGAGCAGTACTTC
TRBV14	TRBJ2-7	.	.	CASSQPGPSYEQYF	TGTGCCAGCAGCCAACCAGGGCCCTCCTACGAGCAGTACTTC
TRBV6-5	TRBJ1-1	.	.	CASSYLSDGGTEAFF	TGTGCCAGCAGTTACCTCTCTGACGGTGGGACTGAAGCTTTCTTT
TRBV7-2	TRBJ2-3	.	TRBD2	CASSTGTSGATDTQYF	TGTGCCAGCAGCACCGGGACTAGCGGGGCTACAGATACGCAGTATTTT
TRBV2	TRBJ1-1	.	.	CASSEEALNTEAFF	TGTGCCAGCAGTGAGGAGGCGTTGAACACTGAAGCTTTCTTT
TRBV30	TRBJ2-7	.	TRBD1	CAWKRWDRDHEQYF	TGTGCCTGGAAAAGATGGGACAGGGACCACGAGCAGTACTTC
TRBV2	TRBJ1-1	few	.	CASSVIARGEAFF	TGTGCCAGCAGTGTCATCGCACGGGGGGAAGCTTTCTTT
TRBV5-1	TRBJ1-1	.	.	CASSPGQRRGLGTEAFF	TGCGCCAGCAGCCCCGGACAGCGGCGGGGGTTAGGTACTGAAGCTTTCTTT
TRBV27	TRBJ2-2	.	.	CASGVTGELFF	TGTGCCAGCGGGGTCACCGGGGAGCTGTTTTTT
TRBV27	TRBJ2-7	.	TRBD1	CASRRLGQKYEQYF	TGTGCCAGCAGGCGCCTGGGACAGAAATACGAGCAGTACTTC
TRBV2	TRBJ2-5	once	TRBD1	CASSGQGQETQYF	TGTGCCAGTTCGGGACAGGGCCAAGAGACCCAGTACTTC
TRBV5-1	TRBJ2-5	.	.	CASSLVMSRGGETQYF	TGCGCCAGCAGCTTGGTAATGAGCAGAGGTGGGGAGACCCAGTACTTC
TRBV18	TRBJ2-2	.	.	CASSRQRQTNTGELFF	TGTGCCAGCTCGCGCCAGCGACAGACGAACACCGGGGAGCTGTTTTTT
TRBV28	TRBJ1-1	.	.	CASSFGSLFAFF	TGTGCCAGCAGTTTCGGCAGTTTGTTCGCTTTCTTT
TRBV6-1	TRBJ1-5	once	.	CASKASNQPQHF	TGTGCCAGCAAAGCTTCCAATCAGCCCCAGCATTTT
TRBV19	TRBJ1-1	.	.	CASRGSTLGNTEAFF	TGTGCCAGTAGGGGATCGACCCTGGGCAACACTGAAGCTTTCTTT
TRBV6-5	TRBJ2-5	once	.	CASSYSFGGETQYF	TGTGCCAGCAGTTACTCTTTTGGGGGAGAGACCCAGTACTTC
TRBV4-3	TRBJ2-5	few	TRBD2	CASSQGVLAGSQETQYF	TGCGCCAGCAGCCAAGGTGTTTTAGCGGGGTCCCAAGAGACCCAGTACTTC
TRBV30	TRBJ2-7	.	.	CAWSGRIYLSREQYF	TGTGCCTGGAGCGGACGAATCTATTTATCTCGCGAGCAGTACTTC
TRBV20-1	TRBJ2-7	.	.	CSASPGYEQYF	TGCAGTGCTAGTCCGGGTTACGAGCAGTACTTC
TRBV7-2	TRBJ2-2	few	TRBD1	CASRHASGDRLRELFF	TGTGCCAGCAGACACGCGTCCGGGGACAGACTCCGGGAGCTGTTTTTT
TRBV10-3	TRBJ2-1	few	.	CAISEKPPEQFF	TGTGCCATCAGTGAGAAGCCACCTGAGCAGTTCTTC
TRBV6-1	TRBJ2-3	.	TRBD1	CASGDRAKSTQYF	TGTGCCAGCGGTGACAGGGCCAAGTCTACGCAGTATTTT
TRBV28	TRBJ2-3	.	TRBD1	CASSLGQGDTF	TGTGCCAGCAGCCTCGGACAGGGTGATACTTTT
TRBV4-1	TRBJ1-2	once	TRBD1	CASSPKPGGDYGYTF	TGCGCCAGCAGCCCCAAGCCAGGGGGGGACTATGGCTACACCTTC
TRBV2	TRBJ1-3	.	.	CASKRGEGNTIYF	TGTGCCAGCAAACGGGGCGAGGGAAACACCATATATTTT
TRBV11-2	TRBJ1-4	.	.	CASSLMGASLFF	TGTGCCAGCAGCTTAATGGGCGCCTCGCTGTTTTTT
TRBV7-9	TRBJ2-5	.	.	CASSRRLENQETQYF	TGTGCCAGCAGCCGCCGACTAGAAAACCAAGAGACCCAGTACTTC
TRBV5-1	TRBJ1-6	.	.	CASSLSGSNSPLHF	TGCGCCAGCAGCTTGAGCGGGTCTAATTCACCCCTCCACTTT